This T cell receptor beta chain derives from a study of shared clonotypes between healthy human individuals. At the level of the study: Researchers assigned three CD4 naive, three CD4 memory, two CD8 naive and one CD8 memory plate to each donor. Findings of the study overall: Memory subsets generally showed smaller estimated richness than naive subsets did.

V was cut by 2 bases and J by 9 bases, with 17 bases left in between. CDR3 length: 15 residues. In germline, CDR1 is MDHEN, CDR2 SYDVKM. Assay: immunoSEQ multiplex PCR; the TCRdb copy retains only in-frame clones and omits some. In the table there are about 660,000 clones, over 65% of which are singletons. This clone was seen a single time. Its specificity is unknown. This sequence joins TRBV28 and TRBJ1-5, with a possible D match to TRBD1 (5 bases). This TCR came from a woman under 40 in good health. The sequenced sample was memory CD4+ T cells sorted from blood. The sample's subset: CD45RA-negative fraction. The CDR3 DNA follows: TGTGCCAGCAGTTTACGTTGGGACCGGGGTAGGCCCCAGCATTTT. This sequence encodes CASSLRWDRGRPQHF.